This T cell receptor (beta chain) was identified in a study of OX40 agonist ivuxolimab in advanced cancers. About the research overall: The patients' treatment was ivuxolimab, an agonistic anti-OX40 (CD134) antibody. Regarding the study as a whole: At 0.1-3.0 mg/kg, partial responders had clonal expansion among the lowest observed. In a subset of nonresponders, normalized T-cell clonal expansion was also low.

Regarding this clone: Its antigen is unidentified. The junction differs from germline at one of its ends, possibly a read error.

TCRdb's copy holds only in-frame clones and misses some; the assay was immunoSEQ multiplex PCR. The sample lists just over 50,000 clones, around 73% occurring once. The CDR3 is 12 amino acids. Per germline, CDR1 MNHEY and CDR2 SVGAGI. Specimen: CD4+ or CD8+ T cells sorted from blood, collected in a trial of the OX40 agonist ivuxolimab. The source of this sequence is an adult with an advanced solid tumor such as melanoma, head and neck, liver or kidney cancer. The chain recombines TRBV6-5 with TRBJ2-1; 7 bases line up with TRBD2. This CDR3 is CAAQRAGNGQFF. The CDR3 DNA follows: TGTGCCGCCCAAAGAGCGGGGAATGGGCAGTTCTTC.